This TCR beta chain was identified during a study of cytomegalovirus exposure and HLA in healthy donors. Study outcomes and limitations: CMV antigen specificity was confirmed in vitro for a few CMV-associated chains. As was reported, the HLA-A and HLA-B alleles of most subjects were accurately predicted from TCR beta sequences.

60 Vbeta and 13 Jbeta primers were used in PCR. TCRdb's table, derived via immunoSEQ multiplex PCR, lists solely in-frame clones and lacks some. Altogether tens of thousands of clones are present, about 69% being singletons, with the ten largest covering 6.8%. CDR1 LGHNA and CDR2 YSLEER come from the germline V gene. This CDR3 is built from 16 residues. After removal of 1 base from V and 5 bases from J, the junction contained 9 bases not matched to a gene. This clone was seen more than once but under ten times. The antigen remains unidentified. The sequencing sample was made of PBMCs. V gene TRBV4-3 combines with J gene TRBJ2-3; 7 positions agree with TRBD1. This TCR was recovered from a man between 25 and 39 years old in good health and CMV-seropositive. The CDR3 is CASSQGFTGVGDTQYF. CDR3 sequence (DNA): TGCGCCAGCAGCCAAGGATTCACAGGGGTAGGAGATACGCAGTATTTT.